Sequencing of this TCR beta chain was carried out in a study of regulatory T cells in long-lasting Graves disease. This clonotype was observed a few times. iRepertoire HTBI primers and Arm-PCR of CDR3 regions built TCR beta libraries. MiXCR, run by TCRdb on the multiplex PCR reads, gives a single entry per CDR3 protein. The sample contains under 500,000 distinct CDR3 sequences, around 21% of which appear only once. Germline trimming cut 0 bases from V and 6 bases from J; bases unmatched to any gene: 5. This CDR3 region has 14 residues. Germline CDR1 is SGHRS and CDR2 is YFSETQ. Specified time point: persistent/refractory GD, antithyroid drugs over 5 years with positive TRAb. PBMCs were the source of the RNA used for TCR sequencing.

The chain joins TRBV5-1 to TRBJ2-7, with 8 bases lining up with TRBD1. The receptor comes from a female donor with Graves disease. The sequences come from peripheral blood mononuclear cells (PBMCs), collected when the disease was refractory, from a patient treated with antithyroid drugs. This chain's CDR3 is CASSLVGTGVEQYF. The CDR3, as DNA: TGCGCCAGCAGCTTGGTGGGGACAGGTGTCGAGCAGTACTTC.